This record concerns one T cell receptor (beta chain) sequence. Its cognate antigen is unknown. Method: immunoSEQ multiplex PCR; TCRdb's copy keeps in-frame clones and lacks some. This table has about 130,000 clones, 90% to 95% appearing once. With 6 bases removed from V and 7 bases from J, the gap between germline ends came to 22 bases. This CDR3 comprises 16 residues. Germline lookup yields CDR1 MDHEN and CDR2 SYDVKM. This sample stems from a study of T cell responses to AZD1222 COVID-19 vaccine. Study results and limitations: Scientists sampled the repertoires only once the peak T cell response had passed.

Sequencing was performed on peripheral blood, taken on day 0 of AZD1222 vaccination. This rearrangement joins TRBV28 to TRBJ2-1, with D perhaps TRBD2 (5 bases). The sequence derives from an adult in good health. As DNA, the CDR3 is TGTGCCAGCAGACCCTATTTTGAGGGAGTACGGAATGAGCAGTTCTTC. This sequence encodes CASRPYFEGVRNEQFF.